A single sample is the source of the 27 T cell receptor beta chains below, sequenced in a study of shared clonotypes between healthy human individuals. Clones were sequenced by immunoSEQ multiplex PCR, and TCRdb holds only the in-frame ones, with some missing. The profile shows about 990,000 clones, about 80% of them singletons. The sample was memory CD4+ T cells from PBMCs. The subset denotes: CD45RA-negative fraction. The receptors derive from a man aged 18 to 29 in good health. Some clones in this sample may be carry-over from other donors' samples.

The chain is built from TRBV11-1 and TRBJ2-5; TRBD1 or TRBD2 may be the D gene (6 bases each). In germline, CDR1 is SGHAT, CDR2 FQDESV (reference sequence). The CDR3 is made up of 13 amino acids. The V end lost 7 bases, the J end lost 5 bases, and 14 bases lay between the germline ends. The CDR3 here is CASIRVGGETQYF. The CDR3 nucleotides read TGTGCCAGCATCCGAGTGGGGGGCGAGACCCAGTACTTC.

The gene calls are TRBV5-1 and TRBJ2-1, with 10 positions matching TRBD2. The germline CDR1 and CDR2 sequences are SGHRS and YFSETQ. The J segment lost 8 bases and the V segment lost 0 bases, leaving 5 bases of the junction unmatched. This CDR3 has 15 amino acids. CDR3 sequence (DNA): TGCGCCAGCAGCTTGGTGCTAGCGGGAGAGGATGAGCAGTTCTTC. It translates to CASSLVLAGEDEQFF.

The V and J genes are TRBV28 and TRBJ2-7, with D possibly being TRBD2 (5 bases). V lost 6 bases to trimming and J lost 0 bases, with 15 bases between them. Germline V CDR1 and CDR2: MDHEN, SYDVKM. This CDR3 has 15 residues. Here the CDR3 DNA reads TGTGCCAGCAGAGCGGCCCGGGCTTACTCCTACGAGCAGTACTTC. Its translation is CASRAARAYSYEQYF.

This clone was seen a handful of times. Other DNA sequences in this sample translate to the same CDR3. CDR3 loop: CSAGVSYEQYF. DNA for the CDR3: TGCAGTGCTGGGGTCTCCTACGAGCAGTACTTC. The chain carries TRBV20-1 and TRBJ2-7; no reliable D call. V lost 5 bases, J lost 0 bases, and 5 bases lay in between. Germline CDR1 and CDR2: DFQATT and SNEGSKA (reference sequence). This CDR3 has 11 amino acids.

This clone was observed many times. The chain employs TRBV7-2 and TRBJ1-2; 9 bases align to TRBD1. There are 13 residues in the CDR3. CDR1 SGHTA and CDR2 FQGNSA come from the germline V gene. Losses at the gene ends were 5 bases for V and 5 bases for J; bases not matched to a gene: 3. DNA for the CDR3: TGTGCCAGCAGCCACAGGGGGCTATATGGCTACACCTTC. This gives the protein CASSHRGLYGYTF.

The CDR3 nucleotides are TGTGCCAGCAGTGAATTGGCAGCCTACAATGAGCAGTTCTTC. The encoded protein is CASSELAAYNEQFF. The chain employs TRBV25-1 and TRBJ2-1; D unclear. The CDR3 length is 14 residues. V dropped 1 base and J dropped 2 bases, with 6 bases sitting between them. From germline, CDR1 is MGHDK and CDR2 SYGVNS.

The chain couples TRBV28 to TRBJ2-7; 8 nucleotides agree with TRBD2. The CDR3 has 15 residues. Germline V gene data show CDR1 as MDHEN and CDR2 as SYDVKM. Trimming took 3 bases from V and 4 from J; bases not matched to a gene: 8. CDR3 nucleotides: TGTGCCAGCAGTTTTGAGGGTAGCGGGACTTACGAGCAGTACTTC. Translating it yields CASSFEGSGTYEQYF.

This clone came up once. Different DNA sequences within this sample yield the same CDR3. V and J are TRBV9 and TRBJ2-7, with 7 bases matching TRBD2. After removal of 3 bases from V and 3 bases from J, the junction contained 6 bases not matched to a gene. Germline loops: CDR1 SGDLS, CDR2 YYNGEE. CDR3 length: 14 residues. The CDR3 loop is CASSGGTGGYEQYF. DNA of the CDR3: TGTGCCAGCAGCGGAGGGACGGGGGGCTACGAGCAGTACTTC.

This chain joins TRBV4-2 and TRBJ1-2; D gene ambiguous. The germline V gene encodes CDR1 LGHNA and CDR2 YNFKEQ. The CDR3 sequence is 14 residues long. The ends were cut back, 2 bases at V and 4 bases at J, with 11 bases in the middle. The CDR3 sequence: CASSQSSRTYGYTF. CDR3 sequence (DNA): TGTGCCAGCAGCCAAAGTAGCCGGACCTATGGCTACACCTTC.

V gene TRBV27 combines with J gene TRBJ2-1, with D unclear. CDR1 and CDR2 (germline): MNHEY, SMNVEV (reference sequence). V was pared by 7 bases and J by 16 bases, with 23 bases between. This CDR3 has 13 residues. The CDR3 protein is CASNPSPIASPFF. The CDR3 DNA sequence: TGTGCCAGCAACCCATCCCCTATAGCCAGCCCTTTCTTC.

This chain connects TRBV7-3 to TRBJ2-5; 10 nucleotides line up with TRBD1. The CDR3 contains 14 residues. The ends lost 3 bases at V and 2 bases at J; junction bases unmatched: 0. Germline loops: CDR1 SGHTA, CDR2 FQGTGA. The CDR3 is CASSLDRGQETQYF. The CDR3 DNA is TGTGCCAGCAGCTTGGACAGGGGGCAAGAGACCCAGTACTTC.

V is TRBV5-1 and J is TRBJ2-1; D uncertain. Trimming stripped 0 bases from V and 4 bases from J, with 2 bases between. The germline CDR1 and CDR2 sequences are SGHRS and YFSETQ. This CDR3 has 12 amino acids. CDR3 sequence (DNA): TGCGCCAGCAGCTTGGAGTACAATGAGCAGTTCTTC. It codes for CASSLEYNEQFF.

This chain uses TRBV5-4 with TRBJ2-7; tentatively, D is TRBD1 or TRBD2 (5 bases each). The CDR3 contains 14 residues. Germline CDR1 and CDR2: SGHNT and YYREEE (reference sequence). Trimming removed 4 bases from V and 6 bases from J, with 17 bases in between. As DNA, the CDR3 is TGTGCCAGCAGCCCGGGACCCACCTCTCGCGAGCAGTACTTC. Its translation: CASSPGPTSREQYF.

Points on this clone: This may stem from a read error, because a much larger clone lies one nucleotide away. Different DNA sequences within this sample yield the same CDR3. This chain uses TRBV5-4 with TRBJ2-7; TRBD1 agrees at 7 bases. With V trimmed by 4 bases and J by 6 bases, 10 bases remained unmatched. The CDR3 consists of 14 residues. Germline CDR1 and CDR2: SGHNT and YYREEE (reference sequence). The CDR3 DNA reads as TGTGCCAGCAGCCAAGGACAGGACCTGGGCGAGCAGTACTTC. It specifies CASSQGQDLGEQYF.

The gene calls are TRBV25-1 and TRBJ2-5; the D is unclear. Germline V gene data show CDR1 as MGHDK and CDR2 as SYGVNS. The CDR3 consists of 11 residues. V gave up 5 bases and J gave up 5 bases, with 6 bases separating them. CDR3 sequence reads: CASSLVETQYF. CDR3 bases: TGTGCCAGCAGTCTAGTGGAGACCCAGTACTTC. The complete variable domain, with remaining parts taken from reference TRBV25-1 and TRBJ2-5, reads EADIYQTPRYLVIGTGKKITLECSQTMGHDKMYWYQQDPGMELHLIHYSYGVNSTEKGDLSSESTVSRIRTEHFPLTLESARPSHTSQYLCASSLVETQYFGPGTRLLVL.

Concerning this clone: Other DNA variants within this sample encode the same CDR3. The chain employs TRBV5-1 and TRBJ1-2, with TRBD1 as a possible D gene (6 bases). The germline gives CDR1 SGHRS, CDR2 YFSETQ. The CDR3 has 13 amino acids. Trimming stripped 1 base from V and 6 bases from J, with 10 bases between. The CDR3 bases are TGCGCCAGCAGCTTGTCGGGGGCCGATGGCTACACCTTC. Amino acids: CASSLSGADGYTF.

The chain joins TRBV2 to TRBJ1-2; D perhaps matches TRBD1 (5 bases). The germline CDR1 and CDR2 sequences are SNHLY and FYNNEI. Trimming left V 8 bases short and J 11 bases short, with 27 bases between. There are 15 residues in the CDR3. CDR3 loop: CASHIGAGAVKRYTF. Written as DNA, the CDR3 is TGTGCCAGCCATATCGGGGCCGGGGCCGTAAAGAGATACACCTTC. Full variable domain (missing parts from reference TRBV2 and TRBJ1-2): EPEVTQTPSHQVTQMGQEVILRCVPISNHLYFYWYRQILGQKVEFLVSFYNNEISEKSEIFDDQFSVERPDGSNFTLKIRSTKLEDSAMYFCASHIGAGAVKRYTFGSGTRLTVV.

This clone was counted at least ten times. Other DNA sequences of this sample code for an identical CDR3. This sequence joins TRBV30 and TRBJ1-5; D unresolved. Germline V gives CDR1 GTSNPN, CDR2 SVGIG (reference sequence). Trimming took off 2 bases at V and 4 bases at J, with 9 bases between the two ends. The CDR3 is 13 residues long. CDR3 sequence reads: CAWSYGENQPQHF. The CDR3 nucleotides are TGTGCCTGGAGTTATGGAGAAAATCAGCCCCAGCATTTT.

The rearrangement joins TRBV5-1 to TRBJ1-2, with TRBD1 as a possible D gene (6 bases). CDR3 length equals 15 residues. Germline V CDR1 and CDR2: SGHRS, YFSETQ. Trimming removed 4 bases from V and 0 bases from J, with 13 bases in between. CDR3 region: CASSIQGGPNYGYTF. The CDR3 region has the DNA TGCGCCAGCAGCATACAGGGAGGTCCTAACTATGGCTACACCTTC.

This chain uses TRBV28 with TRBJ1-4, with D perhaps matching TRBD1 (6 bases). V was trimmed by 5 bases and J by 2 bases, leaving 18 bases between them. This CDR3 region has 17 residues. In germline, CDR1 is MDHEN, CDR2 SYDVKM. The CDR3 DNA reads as TGTGCCAGCAGTATCTCAAGATGGGGGGCGACTAATGAAAAACTGTTTTTT. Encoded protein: CASSISRWGATNEKLFF.

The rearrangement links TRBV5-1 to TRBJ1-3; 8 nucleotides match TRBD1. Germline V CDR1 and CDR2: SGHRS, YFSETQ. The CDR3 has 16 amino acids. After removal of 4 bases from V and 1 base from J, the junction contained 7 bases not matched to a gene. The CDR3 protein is CASSATGGASGNTIYF. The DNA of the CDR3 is TGCGCCAGCAGCGCCACAGGGGGAGCTTCTGGAAACACCATATATTTT.

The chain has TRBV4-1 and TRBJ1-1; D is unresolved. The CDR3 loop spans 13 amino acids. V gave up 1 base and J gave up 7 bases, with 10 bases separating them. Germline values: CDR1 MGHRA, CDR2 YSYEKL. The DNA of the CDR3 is TGCGCCAGCAGCCAAGTTTCTTCAGTTGAAGCTTTCTTT. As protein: CASSQVSSVEAFF.

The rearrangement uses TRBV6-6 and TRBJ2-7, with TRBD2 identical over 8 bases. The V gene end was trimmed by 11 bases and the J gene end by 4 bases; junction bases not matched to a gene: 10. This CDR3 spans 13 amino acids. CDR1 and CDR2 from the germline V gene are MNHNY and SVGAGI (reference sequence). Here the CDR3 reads CAAAGRAFYEQYF. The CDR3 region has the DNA TGTGCCGCAGCCGGGAGGGCCTTTTACGAGCAGTACTTC.

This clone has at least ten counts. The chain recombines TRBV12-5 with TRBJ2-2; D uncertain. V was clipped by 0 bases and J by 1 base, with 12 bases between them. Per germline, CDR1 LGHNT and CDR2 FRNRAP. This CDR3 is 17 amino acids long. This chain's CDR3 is CASGLVGVVENTGELFF. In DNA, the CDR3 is TGTGCTAGTGGTTTGGTAGGCGTAGTGGAGAACACCGGGGAGCTGTTTTTT.

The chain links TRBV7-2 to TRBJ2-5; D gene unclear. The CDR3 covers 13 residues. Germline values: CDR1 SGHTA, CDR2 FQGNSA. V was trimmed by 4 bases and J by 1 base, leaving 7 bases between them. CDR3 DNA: TGTGCCAGCAGCTGGACGGCCCAAGAGACCCAGTACTTC. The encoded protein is CASSWTAQETQYF.

CDR3 in amino acids: CASSFWGQETQYF. CDR3 sequence (DNA): TGTGCCAGCAGCTTTTGGGGGCAAGAGACCCAGTACTTC. The chain combines TRBV7-9 with TRBJ2-5; possibly TRBD1 or TRBD2 for D (5 bases each). Germline CDR1 and CDR2: SEHNR and FQNEAQ (reference sequence). This CDR3 region has 13 residues. Trimming removed 3 bases at V and 2 bases at J, with 7 bases between.

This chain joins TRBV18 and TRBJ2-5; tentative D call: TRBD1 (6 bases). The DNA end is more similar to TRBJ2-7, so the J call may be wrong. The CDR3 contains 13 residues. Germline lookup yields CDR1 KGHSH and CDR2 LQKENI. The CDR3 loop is CASTTGVWREQYF. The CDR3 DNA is TGTGCCAGCACGACAGGCGTATGGCGCGAGCAGTACTTC.